The sequence of this T cell receptor beta chain was determined in a study of T cell responses to AZD1222 COVID-19 vaccine. Study-level information: Investigators merged groups given second doses at roughly 4 or roughly 12 weeks.

Study outcomes and limitations: CD4 TCRs associated with vaccination spanned spike, dominating at 160-218 and 743-854.

As to this clone: Antigen specificity is unknown.

CDR3 length: 10 residues. Germline assignment: CDR1 DFQATT and CDR2 SNEGSKA (reference sequence). The germline V and J ends were trimmed by 5 bases and 10 bases, with 9 bases remaining between them. TCRdb keeps only in-frame clones here, not all; method: immunoSEQ multiplex PCR. Here the sample spans around 260,000 clones, approximately 95% being singletons. The TCR originated in an adult in good health. The sample here was peripheral blood, taken on day 0 of AZD1222 vaccination. V usage is TRBV20-1 and J usage is TRBJ2-1; D remains ambiguous. CDR3 sequence: CSALVAEQFF. CDR3 nucleotide sequence: TGCAGTGCTCTCGTAGCCGAGCAGTTCTTC.